This TCR beta chain is drawn from a study of T cell responses to AZD1222 COVID-19 vaccine. Overall study findings and caveats: Dominant CD4 TCR responses targeted spike regions 160-218 and 743-854.

A remark on this clone: Its antigen remains unidentified.

Only in-frame clones appear in the TCRdb table, and some are missing; sequencing was by immunoSEQ multiplex PCR. The data show around 200,000 clones, approximately 95% seen once. The receptor comes from an adult in good health. Sequenced material: peripheral blood, taken on day 0 of AZD1222 vaccination.

CDR3 protein: CASSERTGGHGYTF. CDR3 in DNA: TGTGCCAGCAGCGAACGGACAGGGGGCCATGGCTACACCTTC. This sequence joins TRBV9 and TRBJ1-2; TRBD1 aligns across 11 bases. V dropped 3 bases and J dropped 6; count of bases not matched to a gene: 4. CDR1 is SGDLS and CDR2 is YYNGEE in the germline V gene. CDR3 length equals 14 residues.